The T cell receptor beta chain under discussion was sequenced for a study of radiotherapy plus CTLA-4 blockade in lung cancer. Study-level points and caveats: In blood, TCR clones derived from the tumor expanded after radiotherapy plus ipilimumab. Dynamics of early blood T cell clones, together with interferon-beta, were reportedly the best predictors of response.

The germline V gene encodes CDR1 SGHTA and CDR2 FQGNSA. The junction had 7 bases not matched to a gene; V was cut back by 3 bases and J by 4 bases. The CDR3 spans 15 residues. The data were produced by immunoSEQ multiplex PCR, yet TCRdb's version contains in-frame clones alone and is incomplete. This sample yields about 90,000 clones, of which about 85% are seen a single time; about 14% belongs to the top ten. Concerning this clone itself: The antigen is undetermined.

The sequence was collected from a human donor with non-small cell lung cancer that progressed on radiotherapy plus ipilimumab. The specimen was peripheral blood, collected from a patient treated with radiotherapy plus ipilimumab. The chain combines TRBV7-2 with TRBJ2-7; 9 bases agree with TRBD1. In DNA form, the CDR3 reads TGTGCCAGCAGCTTTAGGGGACAGGGTTGGTACGAGCAGTACTTC. Protein sequence: CASSFRGQGWYEQYF. Using reference TRBV7-2 and TRBJ2-7 for the parts outside the CDR3, the full variable domain is GAGVSQSPSNKVTEKGKDVELRCDPISGHTALYWYRQSLGQGLEFLIYFQGNSAPDKSGLPSDRFSAERTGGSVSTLTIQRTQQEDSAVYLCASSFRGQGWYEQYFGPGTRLTVT.